These 16 T cell receptor beta chains originate from one sample sequenced in a study of graft-versus-host responses after intestinal transplantation. These receptors are not linked to any known antigen. Generated by immunoSEQ multiplex PCR, the TCRdb table keeps only in-frame clones and is missing some. The table has 95,000 to 150,000 clones, 80% to 95% seen once; the top ten hold more than 0.1%. Specimen: unstimulated CD4+ T cells sorted from spleen or lymph node cells, collected before intestinal transplant. All receptors come from a human donor who received an intestinal transplant.

The chain joins TRBV7-9 to TRBJ2-5, with 11 nucleotides matching TRBD2. Per the germline V gene, CDR1 is SEHNR and CDR2 is FQNEAQ (reference sequence). The J segment lost 4 bases and the V segment lost 4 bases, leaving 5 bases of the junction unmatched. The CDR3 extends over 15 amino acids. CDR3: CASSSDSGRGETQYF. CDR3 nucleotides: TGTGCCAGCAGCTCCGATAGCGGGAGGGGAGAGACCCAGTACTTC.

The J gene is TRBJ2-7, the V gene TRBV29-1, with 8 bases fitting TRBD2. The CDR3 runs to 13 residues. After removal of 4 bases from V and 3 bases from J, the junction contained 5 bases not matched to a gene. CDR1 SQVTM and CDR2 ANQGSEA come from the germline V gene. Written as DNA, the CDR3 is TGCAGCGTTGCAAGTCTAGCGGGCTACGAGCAGTACTTC. Its protein product is CSVASLAGYEQYF.

This chain links TRBV7-3 with TRBJ2-1; D is perhaps TRBD1 or TRBD2 (5 bases each). Per germline, CDR1 SGHTA and CDR2 FQGTGA. V lost 5 bases, J lost 1 base, and 9 bases lay in between. CDR3 length equals 14 residues. The CDR3 DNA reads as TGTGCCAGCAGCAGTGGGGGTTCCTACAATGAGCAGTTCTTC. This translates into CASSSGGSYNEQFF.

The chain couples TRBV5-6 to TRBJ2-7; 8 positions match TRBD1. J was trimmed by 5 bases and V by 3 bases; bases with no gene match: 7. From germline, CDR1 is SGHDT and CDR2 YYEEEE. The length of the CDR3 is 14 residues. The CDR3 region is CASSWWDRFHEQYF. In nucleotides, the CDR3 is TGTGCCAGCAGCTGGTGGGACAGGTTCCACGAGCAGTACTTC.

This chain links TRBV5-1 with TRBJ2-5; D gene ambiguous. Germline lookup yields CDR1 SGHRS and CDR2 YFSETQ. CDR3 length equals 12 residues. V was trimmed by 2 bases and J by 2 bases, leaving 4 bases between them. The CDR3 DNA follows: TGCGCCAGCAGCTTACAGCAAGAGACCCAGTACTTC. Protein product: CASSLQQETQYF.

The chain uses TRBV9 and TRBJ2-3; D could derive from TRBD1 or TRBD2 (5 bases each). V was pared by 2 bases and J by 2 bases, with 9 bases between. Germline V CDR1 and CDR2: SGDLS, YYNGEE. The CDR3 extends over 14 amino acids. As DNA, the CDR3 is TGTGCCAGCAGCGTTGGGGGACCCACAGATACGCAGTATTTT. Its protein is CASSVGGPTDTQYF.

This sequence joins TRBV19 and TRBJ2-7; TRBD1 might be the D (7 bases). The CDR3 runs 16 residues. With 3 bases removed from V and 3 bases from J, the gap between germline ends came to 18 bases. Germline loops: CDR1 LNHDA, CDR2 SQIVND (reference sequence). Here the CDR3 DNA reads TGTGCCAGTAGTATTCGGACAGGCGGGAAGAACTACGAGCAGTACTTC. It specifies CASSIRTGGKNYEQYF.

This clone came up once. This chain links TRBV7-9 with TRBJ2-5; D unclear. The V end was cut by 4 bases, the J end by 0 bases, with 9 bases between. Germline loops: CDR1 SEHNR, CDR2 FQNEAQ (reference sequence). This CDR3 is 14 amino acids long. The CDR3 reads CASSCTQYQETQYF. The DNA of the CDR3 is TGTGCCAGCAGCTGCACACAGTACCAAGAGACCCAGTACTTC.

The CDR3 spells CASSQVQGSSYNEQFF. As DNA, the CDR3 is TGTGCCAGCAGCCAAGTCCAGGGGAGCTCCTACAATGAGCAGTTCTTC. V is TRBV14 and J is TRBJ2-1; a possible D gene is TRBD1 (6 bases). The germline gives CDR1 SGHDN, CDR2 FVKESK. This CDR3 spans 16 amino acids. Trimming took off 1 base at V and 0 bases at J, with 10 bases between the two ends.

The chain combines TRBV5-4 with TRBJ1-2; TRBD1 matches 11 bases. Germline V gene data show CDR1 as SGHNT and CDR2 as YYREEE (reference sequence). The CDR3 is 15 amino acids. Trimming removed 4 bases from V and 5 bases from J; junction bases left unmatched: 7. The CDR3, as DNA: TGTGCCAGCAGCACCGCCGGGACAGGGGGTTATGGCTACACCTTC. It is translated as CASSTAGTGGYGYTF.

V is TRBV18 and J is TRBJ1-3; weak D call: TRBD1 (5 bases). Germline V CDR1 and CDR2: KGHSH, LQKENI. The CDR3 is 14 amino acids. Trimming removed 5 bases at V and 1 base at J, with 9 bases between. The DNA for the CDR3 is TGTGCCAGCTCATCCGACAGTTCTGGAAACACCATATATTTT. This translates into CASSSDSSGNTIYF.

The V call is TRBV4-2, the J call TRBJ2-1; 10 bases are a match to TRBD2. The CDR3 has 17 amino acids. V lost 1 base, J lost 7 bases, and 10 bases stayed unmatched. Germline CDR1 and CDR2: LGHNA and YNFKEQ. The CDR3 is CASSQAPGGLARNEQFF. DNA for the CDR3: TGTGCCAGCAGCCAAGCCCCAGGGGGACTAGCGAGGAATGAGCAGTTCTTC.

The gene calls are TRBV5-1 and TRBJ2-4; maybe TRBD2 (6 bases). Germline V gives CDR1 SGHRS, CDR2 YFSETQ. This CDR3 spans 14 amino acids. V lost 4 bases to trimming and J lost 0 bases, with 8 bases between them. The chain's CDR3 is CASSPGLAKNIQYF. The CDR3 DNA is TGCGCCAGCAGCCCGGGACTAGCCAAAAACATTCAGTACTTC.

The genes are TRBV6-1 and TRBJ2-7, with 8 nucleotides matching TRBD2. This CDR3 is 14 amino acids long. Germline V gives CDR1 MNHNS, CDR2 SASEGT. The J segment lost 6 bases and the V segment lost 4 bases, leaving 8 bases of the junction unmatched. The DNA for the CDR3 is TGTGCCAGCAGTGTGTCTAGCGGGTTCGGCGAGCAGTACTTC. Translation gives CASSVSSGFGEQYF.

This clone appeared a few times. J is TRBJ1-3 and V is TRBV14; no clear D. The ends were cut back, 0 bases at V and 0 bases at J, with 9 bases in the middle. Germline-derived CDR1 and CDR2 are SGHDN and FVKESK. This CDR3 spans 16 amino acids. DNA for the CDR3: TGTGCCAGCAGCCAAGAATGGGCCTTCTCTGGAAACACCATATATTTT. Its protein is CASSQEWAFSGNTIYF.

J is TRBJ1-5 and V is TRBV18, with D maybe TRBD1 (5 bases). This CDR3 is 16 amino acids long. CDR1 and CDR2 (germline): KGHSH, LQKENI. V lost 3 bases and J lost 0, with 12 bases in between. The CDR3: CASSPDAGGSNQPQHF. In DNA form, the CDR3 reads TGTGCCAGCTCACCTGACGCGGGGGGTAGCAATCAGCCCCAGCATTTT.